Listed below are T cell receptor beta chains from one sample, sequenced in a study of shared clonotypes between healthy human individuals. Here immunoSEQ multiplex PCR was the method, and the copy in TCRdb shows in-frame clones only, minus some. The profile shows 110,000 or so clones, around 66% of them singletons. The sequencing sample was made of memory CD8+ T cells sorted from blood. These receptors were taken from a woman younger than 45 in good health. Each CDR3 is given with its conserved first and last residue. The order of the fields is clone size, D gene, V gene, J gene, CDR3 DNA, CDR3 protein. D genes are given only for firm matches. Not all rows give a size; the values are once, few, many and, for expanded clones, a class.

abundance: few
d_gene: -
v_gene: TRBV5-1
j_gene: TRBJ2-2
CDR3nt: TGCGCCAGCAGCTTGTTCCCCCAAATCAACACCGGGGAGCTGTTTTTT
CDR3aa: CASSLFPQINTGELFF

abundance: -
d_gene: TRBD2
v_gene: TRBV7-3
j_gene: TRBJ2-7
CDR3nt: TGTGCCAGCAGCCTAAATAGCGGGAGCGACCACGAGCAGTACTTC
CDR3aa: CASSLNSGSDHEQYF

abundance: -
d_gene: -
v_gene: TRBV5-4
j_gene: TRBJ1-2
CDR3nt: TGTGCCAGCAGCTACCCTTCAGGGGATGGCTACACCTTC
CDR3aa: CASSYPSGDGYTF

abundance: -
d_gene: -
v_gene: TRBV7-9
j_gene: TRBJ2-7
CDR3nt: TGTGCCAGCAGCTTACGCAGGACGGGGGAGCAGTACTTC
CDR3aa: CASSLRRTGEQYF

abundance: -
d_gene: TRBD1
v_gene: TRBV10-3
j_gene: TRBJ2-3
CDR3nt: TGTGCCATCAGTATGCAGGGGGCAACAGATACGCAGTATTTT
CDR3aa: CAISMQGATDTQYF

abundance: few
d_gene: -
v_gene: TRBV18
j_gene: TRBJ2-2
CDR3nt: TGTGCCAGCTCACCCAAAAAAGACTCAAACTTCGGGGAGCTGTTTTTT
CDR3aa: CASSPKKDSNFGELFF

abundance: -
d_gene: -
v_gene: TRBV7-2
j_gene: TRBJ2-6
CDR3nt: TGTGCCAGCAGCCCCACAGGGTCTGGGGCCAACGTCCTGACTTTC
CDR3aa: CASSPTGSGANVLTF

abundance: -
d_gene: -
v_gene: TRBV29-1
j_gene: TRBJ2-1
CDR3nt: TGCAGCGTTCCGGATGGGGCAACCCCTCTCAATGAGCAGTTCTTC
CDR3aa: CSVPDGATPLNEQFF

abundance: -
d_gene: -
v_gene: TRBV6-6
j_gene: TRBJ1-1
CDR3nt: TGTGCCACCGGGACGGGAGAAACCGCTGAAGCTTTCTTT
CDR3aa: CATGTGETAEAFF

abundance: -
d_gene: -
v_gene: TRBV28
j_gene: TRBJ1-2
CDR3nt: TGTGCCAGCGGGCCCAGAGGCTTACGGGGCTACACCTTC
CDR3aa: CASGPRGLRGYTF

abundance: -
d_gene: -
v_gene: TRBV7-6
j_gene: TRBJ2-2
CDR3nt: TGTGCCAGCAGCTGGAAAAAAAACGGGGAGCTGTTTTTT
CDR3aa: CASSWKKNGELFF

abundance: many
d_gene: -
v_gene: TRBV5-7
j_gene: TRBJ1-2
CDR3nt: TGTGCCAGCTCTCGGGGTTCGGGAGTGGATGGCTACACCTTC
CDR3aa: CASSRGSGVDGYTF

abundance: -
d_gene: -
v_gene: TRBV6-1
j_gene: TRBJ1-1
CDR3nt: TGTGCCAGCAGTGCCCAGACAGAGAACACTGAAGCTTTCTTT
CDR3aa: CASSAQTENTEAFF

abundance: once
d_gene: -
v_gene: TRBV5-4
j_gene: TRBJ2-3
CDR3nt: TGTGCCAGCAGCTACCGTTTTGCCGGGCTGATGGGCACAGATACGCAGTATTTT
CDR3aa: CASSYRFAGLMGTDTQYF

abundance: many
d_gene: -
v_gene: TRBV25-1
j_gene: TRBJ2-1
CDR3nt: TGTGCCAGCAGTGAATCAGGGGCAGGCCGAGAGCAGTTCTTC
CDR3aa: CASSESGAGREQFF

abundance: -
d_gene: -
v_gene: TRBV6-4
j_gene: TRBJ2-3
CDR3nt: TGTGCCAGCAGTGGGGACGGAACAGATACGCAGTATTTT
CDR3aa: CASSGDGTDTQYF

abundance: -
d_gene: TRBD1
v_gene: TRBV19
j_gene: TRBJ1-5
CDR3nt: TGTGCCAGTAGTAAAAGTGGACAGGGTTCGAGACAGCCCCAGCATTTT
CDR3aa: CASSKSGQGSRQPQHF

abundance: -
d_gene: TRBD1
v_gene: TRBV7-9
j_gene: TRBJ2-4
CDR3nt: TGTGCCAGCAGCTCTTTGGGACAGGGGCTTTTACTGGCCAAAAACATTCAGTACTTC
CDR3aa: CASSSLGQGLLLAKNIQYF

abundance: -
d_gene: -
v_gene: TRBV10-3
j_gene: TRBJ2-7
CDR3nt: TGTGCCATCAGTGAAACCAGAGACTACGAGCAGTACTTC
CDR3aa: CAISETRDYEQYF

abundance: many
d_gene: TRBD1
v_gene: TRBV15
j_gene: TRBJ2-6
CDR3nt: TGTGCCACCAGCAGAAAACAGGGGACTGGGGCCAACGTCCTGACTTTC
CDR3aa: CATSRKQGTGANVLTF

abundance: -
d_gene: -
v_gene: TRBV19
j_gene: TRBJ1-1
CDR3nt: TGTGCCAGTAGTATAGTCTGGGGGGGGAACACTGAAGCTTTCTTT
CDR3aa: CASSIVWGGNTEAFF

abundance: many
d_gene: -
v_gene: TRBV6-1
j_gene: TRBJ1-1
CDR3nt: TGTGCCAGCAGTGAAGCGCTTGGGGCAGTCGAAGCTTTCTTT
CDR3aa: CASSEALGAVEAFF

abundance: -
d_gene: TRBD2
v_gene: TRBV2
j_gene: TRBJ2-1
CDR3nt: TGTGCCAGCCACGCGGGAGGGAGTAAGTACAATGAGCAGTTCTTC
CDR3aa: CASHAGGSKYNEQFF

abundance: -
d_gene: TRBD1
v_gene: TRBV5-4
j_gene: TRBJ1-3
CDR3nt: TGTGCCAGCAGCTTACAGGGGGTCTTGGGAAACACCATATATTTT
CDR3aa: CASSLQGVLGNTIYF

abundance: few
d_gene: TRBD2
v_gene: TRBV25-1
j_gene: TRBJ2-2
CDR3nt: TGTGCCAGCAGATCTTTAGCGGGAACGAACACCGGGGAGCTGTTTTTT
CDR3aa: CASRSLAGTNTGELFF

abundance: few
d_gene: TRBD2
v_gene: TRBV30
j_gene: TRBJ2-1
CDR3nt: TGTGCCTGGATCGGTCTAGCGGGGGCAGCCTACAATGAGCAGTTCTTC
CDR3aa: CAWIGLAGAAYNEQFF

abundance: once
d_gene: -
v_gene: TRBV27
j_gene: TRBJ2-5
CDR3nt: TGTGCCAGCAGTCCGACCCGCCTGGAGACCCAGTACTTC
CDR3aa: CASSPTRLETQYF

abundance: -
d_gene: -
v_gene: TRBV19
j_gene: TRBJ1-3
CDR3nt: TGTGCCAGTACCGAATACGTCTCTGGAAACACCATATATTTT
CDR3aa: CASTEYVSGNTIYF

abundance: -
d_gene: -
v_gene: TRBV7-9
j_gene: TRBJ1-1
CDR3nt: TGTGCCAGCAGCCCTACTCGTCGGTCGAACACTGAAGCTTTCTTT
CDR3aa: CASSPTRRSNTEAFF

abundance: -
d_gene: -
v_gene: TRBV2
j_gene: TRBJ1-1
CDR3nt: TGTGCCAGCAGAACATGGACTGCGGAGAACACTGAAGCTTTCTTT
CDR3aa: CASRTWTAENTEAFF

abundance: few
d_gene: -
v_gene: TRBV25-1
j_gene: TRBJ2-3
CDR3nt: TGTGCCAGCAGTGAATCGCGAGATACGCAGTATTTT
CDR3aa: CASSESRDTQYF

abundance: -
d_gene: TRBD1
v_gene: TRBV6-1
j_gene: TRBJ2-4
CDR3nt: TGTGCCAGCAGTTTTATCACAGGGGGTGGCTACATTCAGTACTTC
CDR3aa: CASSFITGGGYIQYF

abundance: many
d_gene: -
v_gene: TRBV4-1
j_gene: TRBJ1-1
CDR3nt: TGCGCCAGCACCCCGGGTCGAGGAGAAGAAGCTTTCTTT
CDR3aa: CASTPGRGEEAFF

abundance: -
d_gene: TRBD1
v_gene: TRBV6-4
j_gene: TRBJ1-2
CDR3nt: TGTGCCACGCCCGGGACAGACCAATTC
CDR3aa: CATPGTDQF

abundance: -
d_gene: TRBD2
v_gene: TRBV7-6
j_gene: TRBJ2-7
CDR3nt: TGTGCCAGCAGCTTAGCGACTAGCGGGAGCTTCAACGAGCAGTACTTC
CDR3aa: CASSLATSGSFNEQYF

abundance: -
d_gene: -
v_gene: TRBV28
j_gene: TRBJ1-1
CDR3nt: TGTGCCAGCCTATTTCGTCAGGGGTGGGGGACTGAAGCTTTCTTT
CDR3aa: CASLFRQGWGTEAFF

abundance: -
d_gene: TRBD2
v_gene: TRBV7-6
j_gene: TRBJ2-1
CDR3nt: TGTGCCAGCAGCTTAGATAAGCTAGCGGGTATCGATGAGCAGTTCTTC
CDR3aa: CASSLDKLAGIDEQFF

abundance: -
d_gene: -
v_gene: TRBV4-2
j_gene: TRBJ2-6
CDR3nt: TGTGCCAGCAGACCGACGGCGACCTCTGGGGCCAACGTCCTGACTTTC
CDR3aa: CASRPTATSGANVLTF

abundance: -
d_gene: TRBD1
v_gene: TRBV5-6
j_gene: TRBJ1-2
CDR3nt: TGTGCCAGCAGCTGGGTTGGACAGGGGTATGGCTACACCTTC
CDR3aa: CASSWVGQGYGYTF

abundance: -
d_gene: -
v_gene: TRBV6-6
j_gene: TRBJ2-7
CDR3nt: TGTGCCAGCAGCCACGGGGTAGCCTACGAGCAGTACTTC
CDR3aa: CASSHGVAYEQYF

abundance: -
d_gene: TRBD2
v_gene: TRBV4-1
j_gene: TRBJ2-1
CDR3nt: TGCGCCAGCGAATCCTTGGCGGGAGGATTTTACAATGAGCAGTTCTTC
CDR3aa: CASESLAGGFYNEQFF

abundance: -
d_gene: TRBD2
v_gene: TRBV2
j_gene: TRBJ2-7
CDR3nt: TGTGCCAGCAGTTCTAGCGGGAGGGCCCTCTACGAGCAGTACTTC
CDR3aa: CASSSSGRALYEQYF

abundance: few
d_gene: -
v_gene: TRBV28
j_gene: TRBJ2-1
CDR3nt: TGTGCCAGCAGAGAAAGACTAAAAGGTGATGAGCAGTTCTTC
CDR3aa: CASRERLKGDEQFF

abundance: few
d_gene: TRBD2
v_gene: TRBV27
j_gene: TRBJ2-2
CDR3nt: TGTGCCAGCAGATTACTGGGGACTAGCGGAGCATTGGAGCTGTTTTTT
CDR3aa: CASRLLGTSGALELFF

abundance: -
d_gene: TRBD2
v_gene: TRBV4-1
j_gene: TRBJ2-1
CDR3nt: TGCGCCAGCAGCCGCCGGACTAGCGGCGACAATGAGCAGTTCTTC
CDR3aa: CASSRRTSGDNEQFF